A single sample gave rise to the 21 T cell receptor beta chains below, sequenced in a study of T cell repertoires in cytomegalovirus infection. In TCRdb, the reads were re-called with MiXCR into one record per CDR3 protein. The table records some 940,000 distinct CDR3 sequences, around 31% of them present only once. These TCRs are of unknown antigen specificity. The sequenced sample was cultured CD8+ T cells from PBMCs, obtained from culture after CMV antigen stimulation. These receptors all stem from a human donor in good health (CMV status not recorded). Some clones in this sample may be carry-over from other donors' samples.

This clonotype was seen only a few times. The chain recombines TRBV6-2 or TRBV6-3 with TRBJ2-2, with 10 bases aligning to TRBD1. The V gene end was trimmed by 7 bases and the J gene end by 7 bases; junction bases not matched to a gene: 15. The CDR3 runs to 17 residues. CDR1 is MNHEY, CDR2 SVGEGT, per germline. This CDR3 is CASNGLGQGVRSGELFF. CDR3 nucleotide sequence: TGTGCCAGCAACGGCCTAGGACAGGGGGTGCGGAGCGGGGAGCTGTTTTTT.

This clonotype was observed a handful of times. The chain links TRBV7-9 to TRBJ2-1; TRBD2 matches at 7 bases. CDR3 length equals 14 residues. Germline values: CDR1 SEHNR, CDR2 FQNEAQ (reference sequence). The ends lost 7 bases at V and 2 bases at J; junction bases unmatched: 5. CDR3 residues: CASTTGTTYNEQFF. In nucleotides, the CDR3 is TGTGCCAGCACCACCGGGACTACCTACAATGAGCAGTTCTTC.

The genes are TRBV27 and TRBJ1-4, with 8 nucleotides matching TRBD1. Germline trimming cut 10 bases from V and 3 bases from J; bases unmatched to any gene: 4. From germline, CDR1 is MNHEY and CDR2 SMNVEV (reference sequence). This CDR3 spans 13 amino acids. CDR3 sequence (DNA): TGTGCCACCATGACAGGGGCTAATGAAAAACTGTTTTTT. Encoded protein: CATMTGANEKLFF.

The rearrangement joins TRBV15 to TRBJ1-6; the D gene is possibly TRBD1 (5 bases). Per germline, CDR1 LNHNV and CDR2 YYDKDF (reference sequence). The CDR3 sequence is 15 residues long. The germline V and J ends were trimmed by 6 bases and 10 bases, with 19 bases remaining between them. CDR3 amino acids: CATSLLRDLGSPLHF. Here the CDR3 DNA reads TGTGCCACCAGTCTTCTCCGGGACCTTGGGTCACCCCTCCACTTT. The full variable domain, completed using reference TRBV15 and TRBJ1-6, is DAMVIQNPRYQVTQFGKPVTLSCSQTLNHNVMYWYQQKSSQAPKLLFHYYDKDFNNEADTPDNFQSRRPNTSFCFLDIRSPGLGDTAMYLCATSLLRDLGSPLHFGNGTRLTVT.

The sample holds a few counts of this clonotype. The chain uses TRBV7-9 and TRBJ1-1; D is undetermined. V dropped 3 bases and J dropped 5 bases, with 10 bases sitting between them. CDR1 is SEHNR and CDR2 is FQNEAQ in the germline V gene (reference sequence). The CDR3 contains 13 residues. CDR3 sequence reads: CASSFYRRTEAFF. The CDR3, as DNA: TGTGCCAGCAGCTTCTATAGGCGAACTGAAGCTTTCTTT.

The rearrangement links TRBV27 to TRBJ1-5; possible D gene TRBD1, 6 bases. Germline V gene lookup returns CDR1 MNHEY and CDR2 SMNVEV (reference sequence). CDR3 length equals 16 residues. V shed 5 bases and J shed 7 bases, with 21 bases lying between them. CDR3 bases: TGTGCCAGCAGTCCCCAGGGGAGAGGGGTGAGGCAGCCCCAGCATTTT. It translates to CASSPQGRGVRQPQHF.

This rearrangement joins TRBV10-3 to TRBJ2-3; D gene unclear. Germline V gene lookup returns CDR1 ENHRY and CDR2 SYGVKD. The CDR3 runs 14 residues. V lost 4 bases and J 0 bases, leaving 8 bases between the germline ends. CDR3 DNA: TGTGCCATCAGTGCGCGACCAAGCACAGATACGCAGTATTTT. Translation gives CAISARPSTDTQYF.

A word on this clonotype: Given a much more abundant clone one base away, this may be a read error. The V call is TRBV6-1, the J call TRBJ2-7; D not certain. Germline assignment: CDR1 MNHNS and CDR2 SASEGT. This CDR3 is built from 11 residues. The CDR3 nucleotides are TGTGTCAGCAGTGAACCCTACGAGCAGTACGTC. This sequence encodes CVSSEPYEQYV.

A remark on this clonotype: With a much larger clone just one base away, this may be a read error. This chain links TRBV7-6 with TRBJ2-7; D call uncertain. The V gene lost 7 bases and the J gene lost 2 bases, with 15 bases spanning the gap. The germline gives CDR1 SGHVS, CDR2 FNYEAQ. The CDR3 is 14 amino acids. The CDR3 DNA reads TGTGCCAGCAACCCCGCCGACTTTACCTACGAGCAGTACTTC. This gives the protein CASNPADFTYEQYF.

In its sample, this clonotype was seen once. The CDR3 nucleotides read TGCAGCGTTTTTTCGGGGTCTGATGGCTACACCTTC. Its translation: CSVFSGSDGYTF. This chain uses TRBV29-1 with TRBJ1-2; D gene ambiguous. Per the germline V gene, CDR1 is SQVTM and CDR2 is ANQGSEA. V was cut by 5 bases and J by 6 bases, with 13 bases left in between. This CDR3 has 12 residues.

As to this clonotype: A single base separates this from a much larger clone, so it may be a read error. The J gene is TRBJ2-1, the V gene TRBV10-3; no reliable D call. Trimming shortened V by 11 bases and J by 6 bases, and 11 bases separated the two germline ends. CDR1 ENHRY and CDR2 SYGVKD come from the germline V gene. The CDR3 contains 11 residues. The CDR3, as DNA: TGTGCCGCCGGGTCTACCAATGAGCAGTTCTTC. This gives the protein CAAGSTNEQFF.

Only a few counts were recorded for this clonotype. The chain carries TRBV7-6 and TRBJ2-1; 9 positions match TRBD2. There are 15 residues in the CDR3. The V segment lost 4 bases and the J segment 7 bases; nucleotides outside the gene matches: 8. Germline V gene lookup returns CDR1 SGHVS and CDR2 FNYEAQ. CDR3: CASSSLAGGMNEQFF. CDR3 bases: TGTGCCAGCAGCTCTCTGGCGGGGGGGATGAATGAGCAGTTCTTC.

This chain links TRBV6-5 with TRBJ1-2; perhaps TRBD1 as D (5 bases). The V and J ends lost 0 bases and 4 bases respectively, with 15 bases between them. Germline V CDR1 and CDR2: MNHEY, SVGAGI. The length of the CDR3 is 16 residues. CDR3 bases: TGTGCCAGCAGTTACTCTCGAGACCCAGGGTTCTATGGCTACACCTTC. Translated, it gives CASSYSRDPGFYGYTF.

This clonotype came up once. The chain couples TRBV25-1 to TRBJ2-7, with D perhaps matching TRBD2 (6 bases). V dropped 0 bases and J dropped 1 base, with 10 bases sitting between them. Germline-derived CDR1 and CDR2 are MGHDK and SYGVNS. The CDR3 runs to 15 residues. Written as DNA, the CDR3 is TGTGCCAGCAGTGAATATCCCCGGGGGTCCTACGAGCAGTACTTC. Its translation: CASSEYPRGSYEQYF.

This clonotype has a single count. This rearrangement joins TRBV7-9 to TRBJ2-2; D might be TRBD1 or TRBD2, each matching 6 bases. The CDR3 extends over 17 amino acids. Looked up from germline, CDR1 is SEHNR and CDR2 is FQNEAQ (reference sequence). The V gene lost 6 bases and the J gene lost 5 bases, with 22 bases spanning the gap. The CDR3 coding sequence is TGTGCCAGCAGGCCACCCGGGGGTCCCCAGGGGACCGGGGAGCTGTTTTTT. Translated: CASRPPGGPQGTGELFF.

This clonotype was detected ten times or more. This chain links TRBV7-2 with TRBJ2-7; no clear D gene. Germline CDR1 SGHTA, CDR2 FQGNSA. CDR3 length: 16 amino acids. Deletions cut 0 bases from V and 3 bases from J, with 15 bases between. CDR3 amino acids: CASSLALGTGDYEQYV. CDR3 sequence (DNA): TGTGCCAGCAGCTTAGCTTTGGGCACCGGAGACTACGAGCAGTACGTC.

This clonotype was seen ten or more times. The chain uses TRBV7-8 and TRBJ1-5; D gene ambiguous. This CDR3 region has 15 residues. Germline CDR1 is SGHVS and CDR2 is FQNEAQ. The V end lost 2 bases, the J end lost 5 bases, and 13 bases lay between the germline ends. The CDR3 nucleotides are TGTGCCAGCAGCTTACCCGCGGGAACCCATCAGCCCCAGCATTTT. Its translation is CASSLPAGTHQPQHF.

The genes are TRBV7-4 and TRBJ1-1; D remains ambiguous. Per the germline V gene, CDR1 is SGHVT and CDR2 is SQSDAQ. The CDR3 sequence is 14 residues long. Trimming took 8 bases from V and 8 from J, leaving 21 bases between them. CDR3 bases: TGTGCCAGCGTGGCCACACGGACGATGGTCGAAGCTTTCTTT. Translating gives CASVATRTMVEAFF.

With regard to this clonotype: A read error is possible here, since a much larger clone lies one base away. The V and J genes are TRBV27 and TRBJ1-5; TRBD1 might be the D (5 bases). Trimming removed 8 bases from V and 0 bases from J, with 14 bases in between. Germline CDR1 and CDR2: MNHEY and SMNVEV (reference sequence). CDR3 length: 15 amino acids. The CDR3 DNA reads as TGTGCCAGCGGTAGAGGGGCCTATAGCAATCAGCCCCAGCATTTT. It specifies CASGRGAYSNQPQHF.

The rearrangement uses TRBV10-3 and TRBJ2-7; 8 bases are a match to TRBD1. CDR1 and CDR2 from the germline V gene are ENHRY and SYGVKD. With 6 bases clipped from V and 3 bases from J, the junction kept 4 bases outside the gene matches. The CDR3 is 13 residues long. CDR3 sequence (DNA): TGTGCCATCAGAGGGGACAGGTTCTACGAGCAGTACTTC. It yields the protein CAIRGDRFYEQYF.

The V gene is TRBV7-2, the J gene TRBJ1-6; no clear D. Trimming shortened V by 2 bases and J by 9 bases, and 8 bases separated the two germline ends. This CDR3 is 13 amino acids long. Germline values: CDR1 SGHTA, CDR2 FQGNSA. The CDR3 spells CASSLKKVSPLHF. The CDR3 DNA sequence: TGTGCCAGCAGCTTAAAGAAAGTTTCACCCCTCCACTTT.